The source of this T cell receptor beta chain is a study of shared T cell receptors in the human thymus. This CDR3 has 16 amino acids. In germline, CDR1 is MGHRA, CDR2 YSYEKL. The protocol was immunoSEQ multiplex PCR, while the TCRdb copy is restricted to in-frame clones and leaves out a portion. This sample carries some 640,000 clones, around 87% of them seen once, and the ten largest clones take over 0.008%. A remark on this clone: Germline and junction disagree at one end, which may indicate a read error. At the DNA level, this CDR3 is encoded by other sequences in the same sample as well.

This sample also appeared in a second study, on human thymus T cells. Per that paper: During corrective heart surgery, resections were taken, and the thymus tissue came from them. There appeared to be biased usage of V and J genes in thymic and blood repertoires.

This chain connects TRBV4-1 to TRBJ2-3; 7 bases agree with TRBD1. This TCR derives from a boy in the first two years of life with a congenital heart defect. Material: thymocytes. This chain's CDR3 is CASSQQGQISTDTQYF. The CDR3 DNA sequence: TGCGCTAGCAGCCAACAGGGACAGATAAGCACAGATACGCAGTATTTT.